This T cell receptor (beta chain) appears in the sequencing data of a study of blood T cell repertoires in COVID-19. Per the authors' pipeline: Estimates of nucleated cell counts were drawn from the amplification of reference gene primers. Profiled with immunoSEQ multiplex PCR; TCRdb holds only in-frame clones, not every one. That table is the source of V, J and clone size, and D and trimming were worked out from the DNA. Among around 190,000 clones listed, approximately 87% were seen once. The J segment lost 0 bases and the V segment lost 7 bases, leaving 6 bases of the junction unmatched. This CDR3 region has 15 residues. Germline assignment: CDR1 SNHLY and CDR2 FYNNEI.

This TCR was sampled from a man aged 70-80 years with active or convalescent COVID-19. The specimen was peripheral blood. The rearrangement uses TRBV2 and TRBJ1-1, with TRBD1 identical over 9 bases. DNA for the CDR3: TGTGCCAGCACCGGGACAGGGAATCTGAACACTGAAGCTTTCTTT. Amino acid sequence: CASTGTGNLNTEAFF.